Following are 17 T cell receptor beta chains from one sample sequenced in a study of T cells in Graves' hyperthyroidism and ophthalmopathy. The TCR beta CDR3 regions underwent amplification using RNA transcripts as the source. TCR CDR3 underwent first-round RT-PCR with the HTBI primer set. TCRdb ran MiXCR on the multiplex PCR reads and lists one entry per CDR3 protein. The data contain hundreds of thousands of distinct CDR3 sequences, around 39% of them singletons. The source material was blood. The source of these receptors is a young man with Graves' hyperthyroidism.

This clonotype came up many times. J is TRBJ2-5 and V is TRBV24-1; tentative D call: TRBD1 (6 bases). V lost 3 bases and J 1 base, leaving 17 bases between the germline ends. The germline V gene encodes CDR1 KGHDR and CDR2 SFDVKD. This CDR3 has 17 residues. The CDR3 DNA is TGTGCCACCAGTGATCATCGGACAGTACTCACCCAAGAGACCCAGTACTTC. This gives the protein CATSDHRTVLTQETQYF.

The rearrangement links TRBV9 to TRBJ2-7, with 15 bases identical to TRBD2. The germline V gene encodes CDR1 SGDLS and CDR2 YYNGEE. This CDR3 has 17 residues. V was pared by 2 bases and J by 2 bases, with 5 bases of the junction left unmatched. As DNA, the CDR3 is TGTGCCAGCAGCGTCGGACTAGCGGGAGGGGAAACCTACGAGCAGTACTTC. Its translation is CASSVGLAGGETYEQYF.

The rearrangement links TRBV9 to TRBJ2-5; D remains ambiguous. The CDR3 is made up of 13 amino acids. V shed 0 bases and J shed 7 bases, with 10 bases lying between them. Germline V gives CDR1 SGDLS, CDR2 YYNGEE. The CDR3 coding sequence is TGTGCCAGCAGCGTAGAAGTATCGGGGACCCAGTACTTC. This encodes CASSVEVSGTQYF.

This clonotype occurred many times. The CDR3 nucleotides read TGTGCCAGCAGCTTTGGACACAATTCACCCCTCCACTTT. Amino acid sequence: CASSFGHNSPLHF. The chain is built from TRBV7-6 and TRBJ1-6; D perhaps matches TRBD1 (5 bases). Trimming cost V 3 bases and J 7 bases, with 7 bases left between them. This CDR3 spans 13 amino acids. Germline CDR1 reads SGHVS; CDR2 reads FNYEAQ. Based on the CDR3 plus reference TRBV7-6 and TRBJ1-6, the full variable domain is GAGVSQSPRYKVTKRGQDVALRCDPISGHVSLYWYRQALGQGPEFLTYFNYEAQQDKSGLPNDRFSAERPEGSISTLTIQRTEQRDSAMYRCASSFGHNSPLHFGNGTRLTVT.

This clonotype was found many times. The rearrangement joins TRBV7-9 to TRBJ1-1, with D perhaps TRBD1 (5 bases). Germline CDR1 SEHNR, CDR2 FQNEAQ (reference sequence). This CDR3 has 13 residues. V lost 3 bases, J lost 3 bases, and 8 bases lay in between. The CDR3 loop reads CASSFTRDTEAFF. CDR3 in DNA: TGTGCCAGCAGCTTTACCAGGGACACTGAAGCTTTCTTT.

This chain joins TRBV12-3 or TRBV12-4 and TRBJ2-5; TRBD1 matches 9 bases. This CDR3 has 15 residues. With 5 bases clipped from V and 4 bases from J, the junction kept 8 bases outside the gene matches. CDR3 bases: TGTGCCAGCAGTGTACAGGGGGCTGGCGGAGAGACCCAGTACTTC. Translation gives CASSVQGAGGETQYF.

This clonotype was observed at least ten times. This rearrangement joins TRBV20-1 to TRBJ2-7; TRBD1 or TRBD2 may be the D gene (5 bases each). CDR3 length: 14 residues. CDR1 and CDR2 (germline): DFQATT, SNEGSKA (reference sequence). V lost 3 bases and J 5 bases, leaving 17 bases between the germline ends. CDR3 residues: CSASPRGLGNEQYF. The DNA of the CDR3 is TGCAGTGCTAGCCCCCGGGGCCTAGGTAACGAGCAGTACTTC.

The rearrangement links TRBV19 to TRBJ2-2, with 7 nucleotides matching TRBD2. The germline CDR1 and CDR2 sequences are LNHDA and SQIVND (reference sequence). V shed 11 bases and J 5 bases; nucleotides not matched to a gene: 8. The CDR3 is 13 amino acids. The CDR3 sequence is CASARGGTGELFF. The CDR3 nucleotides read TGTGCCTCCGCCCGGGGAGGGACCGGGGAGCTGTTTTTT.

This chain connects TRBV4-3 to TRBJ2-5, with 10 bases fitting TRBD2. This CDR3 spans 15 amino acids. Germline V gene data show CDR1 as LGHNA and CDR2 as YSLEER. With V trimmed by 0 bases and J by 7 bases, 5 bases remained unmatched. The CDR3 sequence: CASSQELAGVGTQYF. DNA for the CDR3: TGCGCCAGCAGCCAAGAGCTAGCGGGAGTGGGGACCCAGTACTTC.

This clonotype was observed a single time. The chain combines TRBV25-1 with TRBJ1-2; D gene uncertain. Per germline, CDR1 MGHDK and CDR2 SYGVNS. The ends were cut back, 0 bases at V and 4 bases at J, with 15 bases in the middle. This CDR3 has 16 amino acids. This chain's CDR3 is CASSEYRVASSYGYTF. DNA of the CDR3: TGTGCCAGCAGTGAATACCGTGTCGCGTCCTCCTATGGCTACACCTTC.

V usage is TRBV14 and J usage is TRBJ2-2, with 7 positions matching TRBD2. This CDR3 region has 17 residues. With V trimmed by 1 base and J by 0 bases, 5 bases remained unmatched. Germline CDR1 SGHDN, CDR2 FVKESK. CDR3 sequence: CASSQGGGAANTGELFF. The CDR3 region has the DNA TGTGCCAGCAGCCAAGGCGGGGGAGCCGCGAACACCGGGGAGCTGTTTTTT.

Concerning this clonotype itself: This sequence may be a read error, since a much larger clone differs from it by one base. The chain carries TRBV11-2 and TRBJ1-1; TRBD1 is a possible D gene (6 bases). From germline, CDR1 is SGHAT and CDR2 FQNNGV. Deletions cut 9 bases from V and 4 bases from J, with 9 bases between. The CDR3 length is 11 residues. The DNA for the CDR3 is TGTGCCAGTACAGGGATCACTGAAGCTTTCTTT. It is translated as CASTGITEAFF.

This chain links TRBV14 with TRBJ2-7, with D unresolved. The CDR3 consists of 15 residues. The V gene lost 2 bases and the J gene lost 0 bases, with 11 bases spanning the gap. CDR1 is SGHDN, CDR2 FVKESK, per germline. The CDR3 reads CASSQKGRSSYEQYF. The CDR3, as DNA: TGTGCCAGCAGCCAAAAAGGACGGAGCTCCTACGAGCAGTACTTC.

There are many counts of this clonotype. The rearrangement uses TRBV9 and TRBJ1-1; 7 bases line up with TRBD1. The CDR3 contains 13 residues. The V gene's germline CDR1 is SGDLS and CDR2 YYNGEE. Trimming removed 0 bases from V and 10 bases from J; junction bases left unmatched: 6. CDR3 sequence reads: CASSVDWTGPAFF. CDR3 sequence (DNA): TGTGCCAGCAGCGTAGACTGGACAGGTCCAGCTTTCTTT.

The table lists this clonotype with many counts. This chain uses TRBV7-8 with TRBJ2-5; D is unresolved. The CDR3 spans 15 residues. Trimming took off 1 base at V and 0 bases at J, with 9 bases between the two ends. Germline assignment: CDR1 SGHVS and CDR2 FQNEAQ. CDR3 coding DNA: TGTGCCAGCAGCTTAGAGGGCAGGAACCAAGAGACCCAGTACTTC. Translating it yields CASSLEGRNQETQYF.

There are many counts of this clonotype. At one end, the junction sequence differs from germline, possibly due to a read error. This chain joins TRBV20-1 and TRBJ1-4; D not resolved. There are 13 residues in the CDR3. Germline lookup yields CDR1 DFQATT and CDR2 SNEGSKA (reference sequence). The DNA of the CDR3 is TGCAGTGGAACCGGGAGCCAAGTGGAAACACTGTTTTTT. This codes for CSGTGSQVETLFF.

This clonotype was counted between two and nine times. The chain links TRBV12-3 or TRBV12-4 to TRBJ1-1; D not resolved. The CDR3 loop spans 14 amino acids. The V end lost 5 bases, the J end lost 7 bases, and 17 bases lay between the germline ends. The CDR3 loop is CASSPPGGISEAFF. CDR3 sequence (DNA): TGTGCCAGCAGTCCGCCCGGAGGCATCAGTGAAGCTTTCTTT.